This TCR beta chain comes out of a study of cytomegalovirus exposure and HLA in healthy donors. Whole-study findings and limits: The study recorded 160 or so TCR beta chains that were cytomegalovirus-associated. The authors excluded some V segments, including TRBV6-2 and TRBV6-3, as indistinguishable.

Note on this clone: Its antigen is not known.

Primers included in the PCR were 60 Vbeta and 13 Jbeta primers. This table comes from immunoSEQ multiplex PCR, and its TCRdb copy is limited to in-frame clones, with some not included. The sample records about 150,000 clones, roughly 79% being singletons. The V end lost 5 bases, the J end lost 0 bases, and 14 bases lay between the germline ends. CDR1 SGHVS and CDR2 FNYEAQ come from the germline V gene. The CDR3 consists of 17 residues. Sequencing was done on a sample of PBMCs. The source is a man younger than 35 in good health and CMV-seronegative. The rearrangement joins TRBV7-6 to TRBJ2-6; D uncertain. DNA for the CDR3: TGTGCCAGCAGCAGGATGCGCAACAGCTCTGGGGCCAACGTCCTGACTTTC. Protein: CASSRMRNSSGANVLTF.